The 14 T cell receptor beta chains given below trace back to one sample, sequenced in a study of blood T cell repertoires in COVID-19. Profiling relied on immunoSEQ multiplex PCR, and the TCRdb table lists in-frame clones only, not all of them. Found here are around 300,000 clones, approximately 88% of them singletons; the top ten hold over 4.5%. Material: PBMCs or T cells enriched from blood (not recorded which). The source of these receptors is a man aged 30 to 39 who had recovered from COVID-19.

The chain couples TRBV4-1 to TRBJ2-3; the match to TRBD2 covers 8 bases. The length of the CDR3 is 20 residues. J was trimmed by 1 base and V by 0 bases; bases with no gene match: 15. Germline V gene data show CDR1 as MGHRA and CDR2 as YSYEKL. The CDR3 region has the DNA TGCGCCAGCAGCCAAGATGCCCGGGGGGGCCGTATCGCTCGCACAGATACGCAGTATTTT. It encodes CASSQDARGGRIARTDTQYF.

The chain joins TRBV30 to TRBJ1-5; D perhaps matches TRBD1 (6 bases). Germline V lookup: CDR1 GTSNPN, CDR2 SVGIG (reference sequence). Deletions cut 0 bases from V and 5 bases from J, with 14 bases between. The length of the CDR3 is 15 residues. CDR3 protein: CAWSVSNRAHQPQHF. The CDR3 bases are TGTGCCTGGAGTGTCTCTAACAGGGCTCATCAGCCCCAGCATTTT.

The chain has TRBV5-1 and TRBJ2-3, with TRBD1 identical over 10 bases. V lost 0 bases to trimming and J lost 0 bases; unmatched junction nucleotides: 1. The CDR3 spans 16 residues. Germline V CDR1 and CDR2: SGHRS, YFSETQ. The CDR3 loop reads CASSLGTGGSTDTQYF. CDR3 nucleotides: TGCGCCAGCAGCTTGGGGACAGGGGGAAGCACAGATACGCAGTATTTT.

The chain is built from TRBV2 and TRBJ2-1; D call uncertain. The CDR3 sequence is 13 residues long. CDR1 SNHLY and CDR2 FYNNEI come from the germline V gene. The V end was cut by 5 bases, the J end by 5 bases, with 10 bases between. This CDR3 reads CASSNSRDNEQFF. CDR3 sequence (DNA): TGTGCCAGCAGTAACTCAAGAGACAATGAGCAGTTCTTC.

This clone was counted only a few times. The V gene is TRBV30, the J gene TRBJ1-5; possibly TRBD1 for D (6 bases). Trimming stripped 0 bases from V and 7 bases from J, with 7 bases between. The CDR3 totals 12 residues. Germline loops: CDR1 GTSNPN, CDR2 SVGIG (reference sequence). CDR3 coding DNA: TGTGCCTGGAGTGTCCAGGGGCAGCCCCAGCATTTT. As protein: CAWSVQGQPQHF.

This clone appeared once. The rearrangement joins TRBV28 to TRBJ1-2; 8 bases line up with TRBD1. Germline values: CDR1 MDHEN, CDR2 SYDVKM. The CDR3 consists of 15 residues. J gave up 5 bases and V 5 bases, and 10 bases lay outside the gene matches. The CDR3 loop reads CASSLTQGGKYGYTF. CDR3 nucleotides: TGTGCCAGCAGTCTCACACAGGGGGGGAAATATGGCTACACCTTC.

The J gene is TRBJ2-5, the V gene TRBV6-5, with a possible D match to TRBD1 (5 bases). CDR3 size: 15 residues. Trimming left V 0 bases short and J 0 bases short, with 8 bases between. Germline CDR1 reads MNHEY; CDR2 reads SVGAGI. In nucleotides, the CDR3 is TGTGCCAGCAGTTACTCCGTGGACAACCAAGAGACCCAGTACTTC. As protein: CASSYSVDNQETQYF.

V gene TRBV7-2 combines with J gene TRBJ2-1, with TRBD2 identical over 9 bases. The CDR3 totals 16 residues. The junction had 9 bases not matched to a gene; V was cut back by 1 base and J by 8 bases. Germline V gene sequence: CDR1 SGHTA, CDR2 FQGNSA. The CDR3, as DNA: TGTGCCAGCAGCTTAGGTTTGGGCGGGGGGGCAGATGAGCAGTTCTTC. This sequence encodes CASSLGLGGGADEQFF.

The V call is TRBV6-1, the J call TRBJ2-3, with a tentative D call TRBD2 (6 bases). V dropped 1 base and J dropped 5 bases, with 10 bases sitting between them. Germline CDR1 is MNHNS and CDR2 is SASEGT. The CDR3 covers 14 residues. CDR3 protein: CASSEGRVEDTQYF. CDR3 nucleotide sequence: TGTGCCAGCAGTGAAGGGAGGGTTGAAGATACGCAGTATTTT.

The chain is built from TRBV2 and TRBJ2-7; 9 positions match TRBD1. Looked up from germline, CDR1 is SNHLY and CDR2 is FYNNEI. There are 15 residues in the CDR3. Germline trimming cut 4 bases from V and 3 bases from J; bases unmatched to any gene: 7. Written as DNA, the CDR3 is TGTGCCAGCAGTGCCCGGACAGGGGCCCTCTACGAGCAGTACTTC. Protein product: CASSARTGALYEQYF.

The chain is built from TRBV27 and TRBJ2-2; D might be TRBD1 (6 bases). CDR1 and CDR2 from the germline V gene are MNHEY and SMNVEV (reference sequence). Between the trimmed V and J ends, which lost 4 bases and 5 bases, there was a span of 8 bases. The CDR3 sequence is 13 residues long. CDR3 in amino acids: CASSSGVTGELFF. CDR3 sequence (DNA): TGTGCCAGCAGTTCAGGGGTAACCGGGGAGCTGTTTTTT.

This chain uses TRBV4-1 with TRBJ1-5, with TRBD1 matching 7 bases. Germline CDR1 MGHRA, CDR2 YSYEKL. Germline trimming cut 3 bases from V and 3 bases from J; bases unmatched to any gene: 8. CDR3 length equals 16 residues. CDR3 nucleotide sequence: TGCGCCAGCAGCCAGGCAGACAGGGTCCCCAATCAGCCCCAGCATTTT. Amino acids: CASSQADRVPNQPQHF.

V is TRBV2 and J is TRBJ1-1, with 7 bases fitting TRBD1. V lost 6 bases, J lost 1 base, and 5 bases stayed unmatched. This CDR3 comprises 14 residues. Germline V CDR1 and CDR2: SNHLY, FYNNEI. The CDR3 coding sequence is TGTGCCAGCAGGGAACAGGGGTCGAACACTGAAGCTTTCTTT. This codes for CASREQGSNTEAFF.

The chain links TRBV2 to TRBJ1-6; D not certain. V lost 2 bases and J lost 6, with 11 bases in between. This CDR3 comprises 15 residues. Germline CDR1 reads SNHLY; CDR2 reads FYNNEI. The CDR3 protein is CASSEKRSLNSPLHF. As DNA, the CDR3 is TGTGCCAGCAGTGAAAAAAGGAGTCTTAATTCACCCCTCCACTTT.